This T cell receptor beta chain was identified during a study of post-analysis software for immune sequencing data. Study-wide context: The study covered relapsing-remitting, secondary progressive and progressive-relapsing courses of multiple sclerosis. Broader study findings: Patients with multiple sclerosis recorded significantly lower normalized Chao1 diversity than controls, the study found. When the samples were clustered directly with F measure, those that had been prepared in the same batch showed strong co-clustering.

cDNA libraries for TCR beta contained unique molecular identifiers. MiXCR was run by TCRdb on the PCR reads, yielding one entry per CDR3 protein. This sample has some 500,000 distinct CDR3 sequences, with 45% found just once. Points on this clonotype: The antigen is unknown.

This TCR derives from a girl aged 10-17 years with multiple sclerosis. What was sequenced was blood.

The DNA of the CDR3 is TGTGCCAGCAGCTTAAGGGCAGCGGGTGGCTACACCTTC. It translates to CASSLRAAGGYTF. V usage is TRBV7-8 and J usage is TRBJ1-2; D is unresolved. CDR3 length: 13 amino acids. Trimming took 2 bases from V and 7 from J, leaving 11 bases between them. Germline V lookup: CDR1 SGHVS, CDR2 FQNEAQ.